This T cell receptor (beta chain) was sequenced during a study of T cells expressing NK-cell markers. Study in general: In sorted CD3+CD56+NKG2C+, CD3+CD56+NKG2C- and CD3+CD56-NKG2C+ T cells, TCR beta repertoires were obtained. The study, taken as a whole, reports: The study did not resolve the HCMV specificity of expanded NKG2C+ T cell clones.

TCRdb reprocessed the 5' RACE reads and reports one entry per CDR3 protein, with no DNA. This repertoire includes about 260,000 distinct CDR3 sequences. Comment on this clonotype: Antigen: not known.

From germline, CDR1 is SGDLS and CDR2 YYNGEE. The CDR3 runs 16 residues. Sequences were obtained from blood T cells: a sorted CD56 or NKG2C T cell subset, CD4+ or CD8+ T cells, or bulk PBMC T cells (not recorded which). The source is a woman between 18 and 75 years old in good health. The V gene is TRBV9, the J gene TRBJ2-2; the D call from TCRdb, TRBD1, cannot be confirmed without DNA. The CDR3 reads CASTWTPGHGTGELFF.